This T cell receptor (beta chain) was recorded in a study of patients and donors after allogeneic stem cell transplantation (dated by TCRdb to the early 2020s). Between the V and J ends, shortened by 6 bases and 2 bases respectively, the junction contains 17 bases. The CDR3 covers 15 residues, taking in both the cysteine and the phenylalanine. Only the CDR3 region is kept as DNA, spanning 45 bases read in frame from base 1. The germline V gene (reference sequence) specifies SEHNR as CDR1 and FQNEAQ as CDR2. Library generation was performed with RT-PCR. Sequencer: NextSeq 550. The raw public reads went through TCRdb reprocessing: fastp at Q25, MiXCR clone calling, in-frame beta chains kept. Merged by CDR3 protein, the rows form single entries marked with the most common genes and DNA. For this sample there are about a million distinct CDR3 sequences; about 20% appear just once. The biggest ten clones account for around 5.5% of the sample.

This clonotype has more than one count but fewer than ten. Its antigen target is currently unknown. No qualities accompany the bases; no much larger clone lies one base away. The V and J segments used are TRBV7-9 and TRBJ2-7; confidence is insufficient to name the D gene. The sequenced sample consisted of blood, either unsorted or a sorted T cell fraction (not recorded which). The receptor was derived from a human donor who was either an allogeneic HSCT recipient or a stem cell or donor lymphocyte infusion donor (not recorded which). It is not recorded whose cells these are; they may come from a transplant donor. The nucleotides are TGTGCCAGCAGGGCAAAGGGTCTCCAAGCCTACGAGCAGTACTTC. The translation is CASRAKGLQAYEQYF.